Below, 24 T cell receptor beta chains from the same sample are listed, as sequenced in a study of T cells after yellow fever vaccination. TCRdb reprocessed the 5' RACE reads via MiXCR and lists one record per CDR3 protein. The data show some 120,000 distinct CDR3 sequences, under 8.5% seen once. The sample here was CD4+ T cells sorted from PBMCs, taken around 10 days after the first yellow fever vaccination. Source of these receptors: a man younger than 35 who received the YFV17D yellow fever vaccine.

This clonotype was detected ten times or more. The chain couples TRBV7-3 to TRBJ2-2; perhaps TRBD2 as D (6 bases). Trimming took off 6 bases at V and 3 bases at J, with 14 bases between the two ends. CDR1 and CDR2 from the germline V gene are SGHTA and FQGTGA. The CDR3 totals 15 residues. The DNA for the CDR3 is TGTGCCAGCAGAACCGGGACTGGAGACACCGGGGAGCTGTTTTTT. Amino acids: CASRTGTGDTGELFF.

The table lists this clonotype with many counts. This chain connects TRBV29-1 to TRBJ2-3; TRBD2 might be the D (6 bases). The germline V and J ends were trimmed by 1 base and 6 bases, with 11 bases remaining between them. CDR1 and CDR2 from the germline V gene are SQVTM and ANQGSEA. The CDR3 covers 13 residues. CDR3 sequence reads: CSVEGGVLDTQYF. Written as DNA, the CDR3 is TGCAGCGTTGAAGGGGGGGTCCTCGATACGCAGTATTTT.

This clonotype came up a few times. The V and J genes are TRBV5-4 and TRBJ2-2; the match to TRBD2 covers 9 bases. Germline V gene lookup returns CDR1 SGHNT and CDR2 YYREEE (reference sequence). The V and J ends lost 3 bases and 3 bases, in that order; junction bases with no gene match: 3. The CDR3 loop spans 15 amino acids. CDR3 sequence (DNA): TGTGCCAGCAGCTCCCCTAGCGGGGACACCGGGGAGCTGTTTTTT. Its translation is CASSSPSGDTGELFF.

This clonotype was found many times. The rearrangement uses TRBV6-6 and TRBJ1-1; D is perhaps TRBD1 (6 bases). CDR1 is MNHNY and CDR2 is SVGAGI in the germline V gene (reference sequence). With 4 bases removed from V and 4 bases from J, the gap between germline ends came to 10 bases. The CDR3 consists of 13 residues. The DNA for the CDR3 is TGTGCCAGCAGTTCACAGGGTATCACTGAAGCTTTCTTT. Translation: CASSSQGITEAFF.

At least ten counts were recorded for this clonotype. CDR3 loop: CSGGLAGGHSEQFF. The CDR3 DNA is TGCAGCGGTGGACTAGCGGGGGGGCATAGTGAGCAGTTCTTC. The chain is built from TRBV29-1 and TRBJ2-1; 15 bases match TRBD2. Per germline, CDR1 SQVTM and CDR2 ANQGSEA. The CDR3 is made up of 14 amino acids. Unmatched junction bases numbered 7, after V lost 7 bases and J lost 9 bases.

This clonotype was detected ten times or more. The rearrangement uses TRBV5-1 and TRBJ1-4; D remains unclear. V was cut by 0 bases and J by 7 bases, with 10 bases left in between. This CDR3 has 14 residues. Per germline, CDR1 SGHRS and CDR2 YFSETQ. The DNA of the CDR3 is TGCGCCAGCAGCTTGGGAGGGCAGAGTGAAAAACTGTTTTTT. This codes for CASSLGGQSEKLFF.

This clonotype was seen many times. J is TRBJ2-1 and V is TRBV11-2; maybe TRBD2 (5 bases). Germline V gives CDR1 SGHAT, CDR2 FQNNGV. The CDR3 has 16 residues. Trimming took 1 base from V and 0 from J, leaving 10 bases between them. As DNA, the CDR3 is TGTGCCAGCAGCTTAGTCGGCGGGCGCTCCTACAATGAGCAGTTCTTC. This codes for CASSLVGGRSYNEQFF.

This clonotype was detected ten times or more. The chain links TRBV7-9 to TRBJ1-2; D uncertain. The CDR3 spans 12 residues. CDR1 is SEHNR, CDR2 FQNEAQ, per germline (reference sequence). V was shortened by 5 bases and J by 3 bases, with 7 bases between the two germline ends. The CDR3 DNA sequence: TGTGCCAGCAGCCGAAGGGACTATGGCTACACCTTC. The encoded protein is CASSRRDYGYTF.

This clonotype was observed at least ten times. The chain uses TRBV7-2 and TRBJ2-3; tentatively, D is TRBD2 (6 bases). The CDR3 totals 16 residues. CDR1 and CDR2 (germline): SGHTA, FQGNSA. V was shortened by 4 bases and J by 3 bases, with 17 bases between the two germline ends. CDR3 protein: CASSSVGGGWTDTQYF. The CDR3, as DNA: TGTGCCAGCAGCTCAGTGGGGGGTGGGTGGACAGATACGCAGTATTTT.

The sample holds many counts of this clonotype. The genes are TRBV3-1 and TRBJ2-1; 8 bases are a match to TRBD2. CDR1 is LGHDT and CDR2 is YNNKEL in the germline V gene (reference sequence). The CDR3 spans 14 residues. V was pared by 3 bases and J by 7 bases, with 5 bases of the junction left unmatched. CDR3 bases: TGTGCCAGCAGCCAGCGGGGGGCCGGGAATGAGCAGTTCTTC. It translates to CASSQRGAGNEQFF.

This clonotype was seen more than once but under ten times. The CDR3 region has the DNA TGTGCCAGCAGGACCACCGGGACAGGGGTCTTCACTGAAGCTTTCTTT. This codes for CASRTTGTGVFTEAFF. The chain couples TRBV6-2 or TRBV6-3 to TRBJ1-1, with 10 bases lining up with TRBD1. Per the germline V gene, CDR1 is MNHEY and CDR2 is SVGEGT. The trim removed 6 bases at V and 4 bases at J, leaving 11 bases unmatched. This CDR3 region has 16 residues.

The chain has TRBV20-1 and TRBJ1-3; TRBD1 is a possible D gene (6 bases). CDR1 and CDR2 from the germline V gene are DFQATT and SNEGSKA (reference sequence). The CDR3 sequence is 11 residues long. CDR3 in amino acids: CSPRGGNTIYF. The CDR3 DNA follows: TGCAGCCCGAGGGGGGGGAACACCATATATTTT.

This clonotype has ten or more counts. This chain connects TRBV10-3 to TRBJ1-5; possible D gene TRBD1, 5 bases. Germline CDR1 reads ENHRY; CDR2 reads SYGVKD. This CDR3 spans 13 amino acids. With 5 bases removed from V and 2 bases from J, the gap between germline ends came to 7 bases. CDR3 sequence: CAISPTGNQPQHF. The CDR3 nucleotides are TGTGCCATCAGTCCGACAGGCAATCAGCCCCAGCATTTT.

This clonotype was recorded many times. This rearrangement joins TRBV4-1 to TRBJ1-1; D unresolved. Germline V gene sequence: CDR1 MGHRA, CDR2 YSYEKL. The CDR3 totals 12 residues. V gave up 6 bases and J gave up 0 bases, with 5 bases separating them. CDR3 in DNA: TGCGCCAGCAGTGGGCTGAACACTGAAGCTTTCTTT. It is translated as CASSGLNTEAFF.

This clonotype was seen repeatedly, ten times or more. The rearrangement joins TRBV6-5 to TRBJ1-5; D is perhaps TRBD1 (5 bases). V gave up 10 bases and J gave up 0 bases, with 13 bases separating them. The CDR3 totals 14 residues. Germline CDR1 MNHEY, CDR2 SVGAGI. CDR3 in amino acids: CATVRGSSNQPQHF. The CDR3 nucleotides are TGTGCCACCGTTAGGGGTTCTAGCAATCAGCCCCAGCATTTT.

In its sample, this clonotype was seen many times. This rearrangement joins TRBV5-1 to TRBJ1-1, with D hard to call. This CDR3 comprises 11 residues. The germline V and J ends were trimmed by 8 bases and 3 bases, with 8 bases remaining between them. Germline CDR1 reads SGHRS; CDR2 reads YFSETQ. The CDR3 reads CASREDTEAFF. As DNA, the CDR3 is TGCGCCAGTAGAGAGGACACTGAAGCTTTCTTT.

This clonotype was seen repeatedly, ten times or more. In nucleotides, the CDR3 is TGTGCCAGCAGCCCAAGACTGCCAGATACGCAGTATTTT. Amino acid sequence: CASSPRLPDTQYF. The chain carries TRBV7-3 and TRBJ2-3, with D unresolved. Per germline, CDR1 SGHTA and CDR2 FQGTGA. The V end lost 5 bases, the J end lost 4 bases, and 10 bases lay between the germline ends. The CDR3 is made up of 13 amino acids.

This clonotype appeared many times. V gene TRBV15 combines with J gene TRBJ1-5; tentatively, D is TRBD1 (5 bases). V gave up 4 bases and J gave up 11 bases, with 18 bases separating them. CDR1 and CDR2 from the germline V gene are LNHNV and YYDKDF (reference sequence). CDR3 length equals 14 residues. CDR3 loop: CATSTLTEQSAQHF. For the CDR3, the DNA is TGTGCCACCAGCACGTTGACAGAACAATCAGCCCAGCATTTT.

In its sample, this clonotype was seen many times. V gene TRBV3-1 combines with J gene TRBJ1-5; 10 bases fit TRBD1. Germline CDR1 reads LGHDT; CDR2 reads YNNKEL (reference sequence). V was clipped by 4 bases and J by 1 base; unmatched bases: 10. CDR3 length: 18 residues. The CDR3 is CASSPTGTGALSNQPQHF. For the CDR3, the DNA is TGTGCCAGCAGCCCAACCGGGACAGGGGCTCTAAGCAATCAGCCCCAGCATTTT.

This clonotype has a count of ten or more. The V and J genes are TRBV12-3 or TRBV12-4 and TRBJ2-7; D not resolved. The CDR3 runs to 15 residues. With 3 bases removed from V and 1 base from J, the gap between germline ends came to 13 bases. CDR3: CASSFSSHTSYEQYF. The CDR3 DNA sequence: TGTGCCAGCAGTTTTTCCAGCCACACATCCTACGAGCAGTACTTC.

This clonotype was picked up a small number of times. This chain connects TRBV7-9 to TRBJ1-1; perhaps TRBD1 as D (5 bases). Germline-derived CDR1 and CDR2 are SEHNR and FQNEAQ (reference sequence). V gave up 7 bases and J gave up 3 bases, with 15 bases separating them. The CDR3 sequence is 14 residues long. The CDR3 nucleotides are TGTGCCAGCATCCGAAGTGGAGGGGACACTGAAGCTTTCTTT. Its protein is CASIRSGGDTEAFF.

This clonotype appeared many times. The chain carries TRBV7-9 and TRBJ1-1, with 8 positions matching TRBD1. The CDR3 extends over 17 amino acids. Losses at the gene ends were 0 bases for V and 1 base for J; bases not matched to a gene: 7. Germline CDR1 is SEHNR and CDR2 is FQNEAQ (reference sequence). The CDR3 DNA reads as TGTGCCAGCAGCTTAGCTCTAAGGACAGGGTCGAACACTGAAGCTTTCTTT. It is translated as CASSLALRTGSNTEAFF.

The chain joins TRBV7-2 to TRBJ1-4; no reliable D call. V gave up 8 bases and J gave up 0 bases, with 16 bases separating them. This CDR3 is 16 amino acids long. From germline, CDR1 is SGHTA and CDR2 FQGNSA. The CDR3 DNA reads as TGTGCCAGCCGAAGGAACACGGGTGCAACTAATGAAAAACTGTTTTTT. It codes for CASRRNTGATNEKLFF. Based on the CDR3 plus reference TRBV7-2 and TRBJ1-4, the full variable domain is GAGVSQSPSNKVTEKGKDVELRCDPISGHTALYWYRQSLGQGLEFLIYFQGNSAPDKSGLPSDRFSAERTGGSVSTLTIQRTQQEDSAVYLCASRRNTGATNEKLFFGSGTQLSVL.

This clonotype was found many times. The V and J genes are TRBV6-9 and TRBJ2-1; perhaps TRBD1 as D (5 bases). CDR1 is MNHGY and CDR2 is SVAAGI in the germline V gene. Trimming shortened V by 0 bases and J by 3 bases, and 9 bases separated the two germline ends. CDR3 size: 15 residues. The CDR3 DNA reads as TGTGCCAGCAGTTATTCGAGACAGAACTACAATGAGCAGTTCTTC. Protein sequence: CASSYSRQNYNEQFF.